The next 20 T cell receptor beta chains were all read from a single sample in a study of technical replicates of blood from several donors. Sequencing used immunoSEQ multiplex PCR; TCRdb keeps in-frame clones, though not all of them. The sample includes some 14,000 clones, 85% to 95% of them seen just once. Sequencing input: PBMCs. All receptors come from a human donor in good health.

This chain uses TRBV5-1 with TRBJ2-7, with 7 bases lining up with TRBD2. The J segment lost 3 bases and the V segment lost 1 base, leaving 16 bases of the junction unmatched. This CDR3 has 18 amino acids. The germline gives CDR1 SGHRS, CDR2 YFSETQ. In DNA form, the CDR3 reads TGCGCCAGCAGCTTGTCGGTCCCCGGGCTAGCGGACTACTACGAGCAGTACTTC. Its translation: CASSLSVPGLADYYEQYF.

This chain connects TRBV7-2 to TRBJ2-7; D is possibly TRBD2 (6 bases). CDR1 and CDR2 (germline): SGHTA, FQGNSA. Trimming removed 5 bases at V and 3 bases at J, with 23 bases between. This CDR3 comprises 17 residues. The CDR3 DNA reads as TGTGCCAGCAGCCCACACCCGCCGGGGGAATTGGGCTACGAGCAGTACTTC. This translates into CASSPHPPGELGYEQYF.

This clone was counted a single time. This chain joins TRBV7-9 and TRBJ2-5, with D possibly being TRBD1 (6 bases). This CDR3 contains 19 residues. The V end was cut by 5 bases, the J end by 5 bases, with 30 bases between. Germline V gene lookup returns CDR1 SEHNR and CDR2 FQNEAQ (reference sequence). In DNA, the CDR3 is TGTGCCAGCAGCCACCCCCATGGGGACAACAATCGGGTTGCGGAGACCCAGTACTTC. Translation: CASSHPHGDNNRVAETQYF.

The rearrangement uses TRBV5-5 and TRBJ2-7; D not resolved. The CDR3 runs to 15 residues. CDR1 SGHKS and CDR2 YYEKEE come from the germline V gene (reference sequence). With 0 bases removed from V and 4 bases from J, the gap between germline ends came to 14 bases. The CDR3 bases are TGTGCCAGCAGCTTGGGTTCACTGTCTCTGTACGAGCAGTACTTC. It encodes CASSLGSLSLYEQYF.

The chain is built from TRBV6-6 and TRBJ1-5; TRBD1 matches at 7 bases. The CDR3 consists of 14 residues. Germline V gene data show CDR1 as MNHNY and CDR2 as SVGAGI (reference sequence). The V and J ends lost 6 bases and 7 bases, in that order; junction bases with no gene match: 9. CDR3: CASSPTGVGQPQHF. CDR3 nucleotide sequence: TGTGCCAGCAGCCCAACAGGGGTTGGACAGCCCCAGCATTTT.

The V and J genes are TRBV5-1 and TRBJ2-3; TRBD1 matches at 7 bases. This CDR3 region has 14 residues. The junction had 4 bases not matched to a gene; V was cut back by 4 bases and J by 2 bases. Germline lookup yields CDR1 SGHRS and CDR2 YFSETQ. The CDR3 DNA reads TGCGCCAGCAGCCTCGGACAGGACACAGATACGCAGTATTTT. This gives the protein CASSLGQDTDTQYF. Full variable domain (remainder filled in from reference TRBV5-1 and TRBJ2-3): KAGVTQTPRYLIKTRGQQVTLSCSPISGHRSVSWYQQTPGQGLQFLFEYFSETQRNKGNFPGRFSGRQFSNSRSEMNVSTLELGDSALYLCASSLGQDTDTQYFGPGTRLTVL.

The chain uses TRBV6-6 and TRBJ2-7, with D perhaps TRBD2 (6 bases). CDR1 is MNHNY and CDR2 is SVGAGI in the germline V gene (reference sequence). The length of the CDR3 is 14 residues. Between the trimmed V and J ends, which lost 8 bases and 2 bases, there was a span of 16 bases. The DNA of the CDR3 is TGTGCCAGCTCATCTCGGAGGGAAACCTACGAGCAGTACTTC. It specifies CASSSRRETYEQYF.

This clone was seen just once. This chain connects TRBV5-1 to TRBJ2-1; D may be TRBD2 (6 bases). Per the germline V gene, CDR1 is SGHRS and CDR2 is YFSETQ. The CDR3 extends over 15 amino acids. V lost 0 bases to trimming and J lost 4 bases, with 11 bases between them. DNA of the CDR3: TGCGCCAGCAGCTTGGTGGCAGGGACTTACAATGAGCAGTTCTTC. This codes for CASSLVAGTYNEQFF.

The chain links TRBV7-7 to TRBJ1-1; maybe TRBD1 (5 bases). This CDR3 is 13 amino acids long. V was shortened by 4 bases and J by 10 bases, with 16 bases between the two germline ends. Germline CDR1 is SSHAT and CDR2 is FNYEAQ (reference sequence). The CDR3 DNA is TGTGCCAGCAGCTCGAGCACAGGAAGTCGAGCTTTCTTT. Amino acid sequence: CASSSSTGSRAFF. Using reference TRBV7-7 and TRBJ1-1 for the parts outside the CDR3, the full variable domain is GAGVSQSPRYKVTKRGQDVTLRCDPISSHATLYWYQQALGQGPEFLTYFNYEAQPDKSGLPSDRFSAERPEGSISTLTIQRTEQRDSAMYRCASSSSTGSRAFFGQGTRLTVV.

Only a few counts were recorded for this clone. The CDR3 sequence is CAGRPGQGGDEQFF. DNA of the CDR3: TGCGCCGGTCGGCCCGGACAGGGGGGCGATGAGCAGTTCTTC. This chain uses TRBV5-1 with TRBJ2-1, with 10 positions matching TRBD1. Trimming removed 10 bases from V and 8 bases from J; junction bases left unmatched: 12. CDR1 and CDR2 from the germline V gene are SGHRS and YFSETQ. The CDR3 spans 14 residues.

The chain joins TRBV10-3 to TRBJ1-2, with 10 bases matching TRBD1. This CDR3 contains 16 residues. CDR1 and CDR2 (germline): ENHRY, SYGVKD. With 0 bases clipped from V and 7 bases from J, the junction kept 8 bases outside the gene matches. The CDR3 sequence: CAISESGDRGRGGYTF. The CDR3 DNA is TGTGCCATCAGTGAGTCCGGAGACAGGGGGCGAGGTGGCTACACCTTC.

The genes are TRBV19 and TRBJ2-3; maybe TRBD1 (6 bases). Trimming stripped 5 bases from V and 5 bases from J, with 17 bases between. Germline loops: CDR1 LNHDA, CDR2 SQIVND (reference sequence). This CDR3 has 15 residues. The CDR3 region is CASSPMRQGKDTQYF. DNA of the CDR3: TGTGCCAGTAGTCCCATGAGGCAGGGGAAAGATACGCAGTATTTT.

The J gene is TRBJ2-1, the V gene TRBV7-9; 7 positions match TRBD2. The CDR3 sequence is 16 residues long. Germline CDR1 and CDR2: SEHNR and FQNEAQ (reference sequence). The ends lost 5 bases at V and 7 bases at J; junction bases unmatched: 14. CDR3 protein: CASSPRTGGTGNEQFF. For the CDR3, the DNA is TGTGCCAGCAGCCCCCGAACGGGGGGAACGGGGAATGAGCAGTTCTTC.

The chain combines TRBV27 with TRBJ2-1, with 14 bases that match TRBD2. J was trimmed by 14 bases and V by 6 bases; bases with no gene match: 18. The germline V gene has CDR1 MNHEY and CDR2 SMNVEV (reference sequence). CDR3 length: 17 residues. As DNA, the CDR3 is TGTGCCAGCAGCCCCTTCGCGCCGGGACTAGCGGGAGAGGTCAAGTTCTTC. As protein: CASSPFAPGLAGEVKFF.

The chain has TRBV11-3 and TRBJ1-1, with D possibly matching TRBD1 (5 bases). Germline V lookup: CDR1 SGHNT, CDR2 YENEEA. The CDR3 has 16 residues. V was clipped by 2 bases and J by 1 base, with 14 bases between them. For the CDR3, the DNA is TGTGCCAGCAGCTTATGGGATCGGGGGGAGAACACTGAAGCTTTCTTT. This gives the protein CASSLWDRGENTEAFF. Drawing the rest from reference TRBV11-3 and TRBJ1-1, the complete variable domain is EAGVVQSPRYKIIEKKQPVAFWCNPISGHNTLYWYLQNLGQGPELLIRYENEEAVDDSQLPKDRFSAERLKGVDSTLKIQPAELGDSAVYLCASSLWDRGENTEAFFGQGTRLTVV.

The chain joins TRBV27 to TRBJ2-2, with 8 bases aligning to TRBD2. Germline trimming cut 6 bases from V and 0 bases from J; bases unmatched to any gene: 0. The CDR3 loop spans 14 amino acids. The germline V gene has CDR1 MNHEY and CDR2 SMNVEV (reference sequence). The CDR3 DNA follows: TGTGCCAGCAGACTAGCGGCGAACACCGGGGAGCTGTTTTTT. It yields the protein CASRLAANTGELFF.

This sequence joins TRBV11-3 and TRBJ2-7, with D possibly being TRBD2 (5 bases). V was shortened by 3 bases and J by 6 bases, with 9 bases between the two germline ends. Germline V CDR1 and CDR2: SGHNT, YENEEA. The CDR3 length is 12 residues. CDR3 coding DNA: TGTGCCAGCAGCTTCGGAGGTCTCGAGCAGTACTTC. As protein: CASSFGGLEQYF.

The J gene is TRBJ1-1, the V gene TRBV5-8, with D hard to call. The CDR3 has 12 residues. Germline V gene sequence: CDR1 SGHTS, CDR2 YDEGEE. Trimming shortened V by 0 bases and J by 7 bases, and 7 bases separated the two germline ends. The CDR3 here is CASSLVQVEAFF. As DNA, the CDR3 is TGTGCCAGCAGCTTGGTACAAGTTGAAGCTTTCTTT.

The V gene is TRBV28, the J gene TRBJ2-6; TRBD1 is a possible D gene (6 bases). Per germline, CDR1 MDHEN and CDR2 SYDVKM. V was shortened by 4 bases and J by 0 bases, with 10 bases between the two germline ends. The CDR3 spans 16 residues. The CDR3 loop reads CASSSPTGSGANVLTF. DNA for the CDR3: TGTGCCAGCAGTTCCCCGACAGGCTCTGGGGCCAACGTCCTGACTTTC.

The rearrangement uses TRBV18 and TRBJ2-3, with TRBD2 matching 12 bases. Germline values: CDR1 KGHSH, CDR2 LQKENI. The CDR3 has 14 amino acids. The V gene end was trimmed by 5 bases and the J gene end by 7 bases; junction bases not matched to a gene: 4. For the CDR3, the DNA is TGTGCCAGCTCAGATGGACTAGCGGGGCATACGCAGTATTTT. Its translation: CASSDGLAGHTQYF.